The source of this T cell receptor (beta chain) is a study of Ad26.COV2.S vaccination and SARS-CoV-2 variants. General observations from the study: There was a possibility that the TCR breadth and depth analyses underestimated total T cell responses.

Treatment noted: around 19 received Ad26.COV2.S at low or high dose, single or two shots; 5 received placebo; per-sample allocation not given. Samples came from day 63 after the first vaccine or placebo injection. The study used a vaccine consisting of an Ad26 vector that expressed Wuhan-strain SARS-CoV-2 spike. V trimming: 4 bases; J trimming: 4 bases; junction bases outside the gene matches: 6. CDR3 length: 14 residues. Assay used: immunoSEQ multiplex PCR; TCRdb lists only in-frame clones, some missing. This table has approximately 410,000 clones, roughly 90% appearing once. Notes on this clone: The antigen is undetermined.

The chain employs TRBV23-1 and TRBJ2-7; 8 bases agree with TRBD1. TRBV23-1 qualifies as an ORF whose function is uncertain. Sample: peripheral blood, taken in a trial of Ad26.COV2.S vaccine versus placebo. This sequence originates from a person between 18 and 60 years old who received the Ad26.COV2.S COVID-19 vaccine or a placebo. The CDR3, as DNA: TGCGCCAGCAGTCGAAGGACAGGGTATTACGAGCAGTACTTC. Its translation: CASSRRTGYYEQYF.